The sequence of this TCR beta chain was determined in a study of blood T cell repertoires in COVID-19. The protocol was immunoSEQ multiplex PCR, while the TCRdb copy is restricted to in-frame clones and leaves out a portion. The table has tens of thousands of clones, about 87% seen once. This clone was recorded a few times. The V end lost 6 bases, the J end lost 7 bases, and 18 bases lay between the germline ends. The CDR3 has 14 residues. CDR1 MNHEY and CDR2 SVGAGI come from the germline V gene. The chain is built from TRBV6-5 and TRBJ2-5; the D gene is possibly TRBD1 (6 bases). The clonotype originates from a woman aged 70-85 years with acute or convalescent COVID-19. Sequences were obtained from peripheral blood. In DNA form, the CDR3 reads TGTGCCAGCAGCGAGACCACAGGGCTGGTGACCCAGTACTTC. This encodes CASSETTGLVTQYF.